This TCR beta chain was profiled in a study of cytomegalovirus exposure and HLA in healthy donors (dated by TCRdb to 2015 to 2018). Background on the whole study: An earlier analysis of 587 of the donors reported 276 Gb of sequence data and 100 million to 120 million unique TCR beta sequences obtained from about 179 million T cells. Approximately 300 gigabases of sequencing data and roughly 80 million unique TCR sequences made up an early release that covered 500 to 700 HLA-typed donors. Of the roughly 400 genotyped donors, roughly 76% were placed in the genetic ancestry cluster associated with self-reported Caucasian donors. The aim of the study was to test whether cataloging public T cell receptors could identify signatures of past pathogen exposure. Using immunosequencing, the study profiled T cell repertoires from about 650 subjects and related those repertoires to cytomegalovirus serostatus. A separate validation cohort of roughly 130 different subjects was used in addition to the approximately 700-subject first cohort. To predict cytomegalovirus infection status, the study combined high-throughput TCR immunosequencing, statistical association of individual TCRs with disease status, and machine learning. In a later analysis, previously published TCR beta repertoires from hundreds of donors were re-analyzed and high-resolution HLA genotyping was added so that TCR occurrence patterns could be studied. Rather than using new phenotypic data, the later analysis identified candidate immune exposures from TCR beta sequences and from how often those sequences occurred across donors. An earlier analysis of 500 to 650 of the donors applied high-throughput TCR beta sequencing to assess whether each TCR beta V gene segment acted as functional or pseudogenic. Donor age, sex, ethnicity and CMV serostatus were compiled together with the repertoire data. A later genetic analysis took genome-wide SNP genotypes for about three fifths of the roughly 700 donors and used that subset as a discovery cohort. All discovery cohort repertoires had been generated on a single sequencing platform. HLA typing covered class I and class II loci at four-digit resolution. The number of donors typed differed by locus, with roughly 629-640 for A, B, C, DRB1 and DQB1, more than 500 for DQA1, under 610 for DPA1, and approximately 470 for DPB1. Roughly five DR-DQ haplotypes were handled as single units for association and clustering because linkage in the cohort was strong. Among around 400 genotyped donors of the cohort, an average of around 240,000 unique TCR beta nucleotide sequences were sequenced per donor, about a sixth of them non-productive.

What the work shows at the level of the full study, not this receptor alone: Correlated functional status among segregating V segments might reflect linkage disequilibrium, but an unknown experimental factor could not be ruled out. Strong co-occurrence of HLA alleles, especially DR and DQ, made assigning TCR associations to individual alleles difficult. Most CMV-associated TCR beta chains appeared to be HLA-restricted in a later analysis, and the HLA associations seemed to be driven largely by CMV exposure. In a later genetic analysis, fewer N-insertions in productive TCRs were reported among donors in an Asian-associated ancestry cluster than the 666-donor mean. A later analysis found that HLA-associated TCR beta chains were more clonally expanded and had lower generation probabilities than equally common non-associated chains. A cluster of highly shared sequence variants was judged likely to represent a technical artifact of the sequencing pipeline. Most TCR sequences were seen in very few donors, while some public TCRs were found in many individuals. It was suggested by the authors that the approach could potentially be generalized to other disease states and immunological phenotypes. Several of the top co-occurrence clusters appeared to be linked to parvovirus B19, influenza, CMV and Epstein-Barr virus, according to a later analysis. A total of 150 or so TCR beta chains were listed by the study as associated with cytomegalovirus. In both the original and validation cohorts, the classifier was reported to diagnose cytomegalovirus status with high specificity and sensitivity. In a later genetic analysis, a missense DCLRE1C variant was associated with V-gene and J-gene trimming of TCR beta chains, and the association was replicated in an independent cohort. The earlier analysis of approximately 590 of the donors excluded over 15 rarely observed V segments, including chromosome 9 orphons, because counts were too low. Immune exposure information for the cohort was limited to CMV serostatus. In an earlier analysis of around 600 of the donors, most TCR beta V segments were observed in productive rearrangements about 87% or about 30% of the time, broadly matching IMGT annotations. A later analysis found that TCR association rates varied across HLA loci, with DRB1 alleles showing the most associated TCRs and HLA-C alleles the fewest. Some IMGT-functional V segments, including TRBV6-2 and TRBV6-3, could not be distinguished by the 87-base-pair reads and were therefore excluded. A further reported finding was that TCR beta sequences accurately predicted the HLA-A and HLA-B alleles for most subjects in the first cohort. Because HLA typing was unavailable for some donors at each locus, only the typed subset was used in association tests. In this cohort, only TCR beta chains were sequenced, and detectable features were limited by the absence of alpha or paired-chain data. In vitro tests confirmed that three of the cytomegalovirus-associated TCR beta chains recognize cytomegalovirus antigens. In a later analysis, about 17,000 TCR beta sequences were associated with specific HLA alleles at a false discovery rate of 0.05. Sequencing depth was assumed to be roughly uniform across donors in the presence/absence analyses, though that assumption may not hold.

Its CDR3 holds 14 amino acids, cysteine through phenylalanine. Only the CDR3 part of the read is kept: 42 bases, read in frame from the first base. CDR1 and CDR2 are drawn from the germline V gene: SGHDT, YYEEEE. This clone was detected only once. It lacks a known antigen. A junction end diverges from the germline sequence, so it may reflect a read error. The same CDR3 also results from other DNA sequences found in this sample. The library was produced with the immunoSEQ multiplex PCR assay. For the multiplex PCR, a mixture combining 60 forward primers for TCR Vbeta segments and 13 reverse primers for TCR Jbeta segments was used. The CDR3 region of rearranged TCR beta genes was amplified from genomic DNA with a multiplex PCR assay. The amplified TCR beta libraries were sequenced on the Illumina HiSeq System as 87-base-pair reads. The paper's processing steps were these. A later analysis counted 65 million to 90 million unique TCR beta chains across the 700 or so repertoires, and approximately 11 million of these chains were shared by at least two donors. Raw reads were error-corrected and collapsed into unique sequences with a nearest-neighbor algorithm that merged closely related sequences to remove PCR and sequencing errors. Alignment of CDR3 sequences to IMGT reference sequences was used to assign V, D and J gene segments. For a sequence to be retained, at least a six-nucleotide match to both a V gene segment and a J gene segment was required. A rearrangement was called productive if the CDR3 had no stop codons and remained in frame with V and J, and every other rearrangement was called non-productive. Following IMGT convention, CDR3 was defined as the stretch from the second conserved V-encoded cysteine up to the conserved J-encoded phenylalanine. The earlier analysis of 500 to 750 of the donors excluded any sequence lacking an unambiguous match to a single V gene segment. In an earlier analysis of 450 to 750 of the donors, a V segment was called functional when productive rearrangements were above 56.7%, and segregating when the standard deviation between donors exceeded 5%. A statistical classification framework was built to diagnose cytomegalovirus status from the catalog of TCR beta chain sequences. In a later analysis, TCR nucleotide sequences were compared against IMGT/GENE-DB human TR gene sequences so that V and J genes could be assigned. The TCRdist pipeline was used in a later analysis to assign CDR3 sequences and most-parsimonious VDJ recombination scenarios. A later analysis defined each TCR beta chain by its CDR3 amino acid sequence plus V-gene family, and excluded reads lacking a unique V-gene family. In a later analysis, fewer than 650 highly shared, low-generation-probability nucleotide sequences were removed to address suspected cross-contamination and a sequencing artifact. For each public chain, a later analysis derived a clonal expansion index from normalized ranks of inferred template counts within each repertoire. A later analysis computed generation probabilities with a VDJ recombination model fitted to out-of-frame rearrangements, and checked the results against IGoR. A later analysis scored TCR-TCR, TCR-HLA and TCR-CMV co-occurrence with hypergeometric tests, applying a repertoire-size bias correction to TCR pairs. In a later analysis, false discovery rates were estimated by permuting HLA or CMV assignments 20 times. In a later analysis, co-occurring TCRs were grouped with DBSCAN, and TCRdist sequence similarity was added when clustering was performed within HLA-allele-positive subsets. For co-occurrence clustering, repertoires with fewer than 30,000 or more than 120,000 public chains were excluded, along with five repertoires with anomalous nucleotide sharing. TCRdb took over this immuneACCESS table, retaining in-frame rearrangements with V and J assigned. Such tables are incomplete; in checked studies, under half of the missing clones stem from an unresolved V gene, and the remainder is unexplained. The D gene and trimming were derived from the DNA, and the V and J assignments and clone size from that table. The sample table contains 87,000 or so clones; only one count was recorded for 60% to 75% of them. The ten largest clones capture 3.2% of the sample.

The cohort was made up of 500 to 850 healthy bone marrow donors. Cohort members were all nominally healthy when sampled, although unrecorded immune exposures were likely present. The donor was CMV seronegative and belonged to the group of 380 or so seronegative cohort members. Each donor provided a peripheral blood sample, and peripheral blood mononuclear cells were used for TCR beta sequencing. The Qiagen DNeasy Blood Extraction Kit was used to extract genomic DNA from the blood cell samples. The chain couples TRBV5-6 to TRBJ1-2; matching of 5 bases hints at TRBD1 as the D gene. The TCR sequence derives from a man aged 55-75 years in good health and CMV-seronegative. Sequenced material: PBMCs. The CDR3 corresponds to CASSTGLAQYGYTF. The DNA sequence reads TGTGCCAGCAGCACGGGACTGGCCCAGTATGGTTACACCTTC.